This TCR beta chain was sequenced during a study of T cell responses to AZD1222 COVID-19 vaccine. Study-wide results and caveats: Variant regions that are unmutated are reportedly the target of nearly half of spike-specific TCRs.

V lost 1 base, J lost 5 bases, and 7 bases stayed unmatched. CDR3 length equals 16 residues. Germline V gene sequence: CDR1 LNHNV, CDR2 YYDKDF (reference sequence). The table came from immunoSEQ multiplex PCR; TCRdb's copy has only in-frame clones and leaves some out. Among about 100,000 clones, about 93% were seen once, and the ten largest hold approximately 1.7%. Notes on this clone: What it binds is unknown.

This clonotype was sampled from an adult in good health. The chain has TRBV15 and TRBJ1-5; 8 nucleotides agree with TRBD1. The material sequenced was peripheral blood, taken on day 0 of AZD1222 vaccination. As DNA, the CDR3 is TGTGCCACCAGCAGAGGGGACAGGATTGGGGATCAGCCCCAGCATTTT. This codes for CATSRGDRIGDQPQHF.